These 25 T cell receptor beta chains were sequenced from one sample in a study of shared clonotypes between healthy human individuals (dated by TCRdb to the early 2020s). Library method: the immunoSEQ multiplex PCR assay. Held by TCRdb, this immuneACCESS table contains in-frame sequences only and omits some clones. Under half of the omission traces to an unresolved V gene where checked; the cause of the rest is unknown. In this sample the table shows around 2.1 million clones, almost 96% of which occur a single time. The leading ten clones occupy 0.1% to 0.15% of the sample. Sequences were obtained from naive CD4+ T cells sorted from blood. Sample cell subset or site, as interpreted from the label and publication: CD45RA+ positively selected. Every receptor here comes from a man between 18 and 29 years old in good health.

The rearrangement links TRBV5-1 to TRBJ1-4, with unresolved D. The CDR3 spans 14 residues. The V end lost 2 bases, the J end lost 5 bases, and 10 bases lay between the germline ends. Germline-derived CDR1 and CDR2 are SGHRS and YFSETQ. The CDR3 nucleotides are TGCGCCAGCAGCTTTGACGGAAGAAATGAAAAACTGTTTTTT. Amino acids: CASSFDGRNEKLFF. The full variable domain, its missing parts supplied by reference TRBV5-1 and TRBJ1-4, is KAGVTQTPRYLIKTRGQQVTLSCSPISGHRSVSWYQQTPGQGLQFLFEYFSETQRNKGNFPGRFSGRQFSNSRSEMNVSTLELGDSALYLCASSFDGRNEKLFFGSGTQLSVL.

This chain uses TRBV5-1 with TRBJ2-7; D gene ambiguous. Germline V lookup: CDR1 SGHRS, CDR2 YFSETQ. V was shortened by 5 bases and J by 3 bases, with 18 bases between the two germline ends. The CDR3 length is 15 residues. The CDR3 sequence is CASRPGPALYYEQYF. DNA for the CDR3: TGCGCCAGCAGGCCGGGCCCAGCACTTTACTACGAGCAGTACTTC.

The rearrangement links TRBV2 to TRBJ1-4, with unresolved D. Trimming shortened V by 5 bases and J by 7 bases, and 5 bases separated the two germline ends. Germline V gives CDR1 SNHLY, CDR2 FYNNEI. The CDR3 extends over 11 amino acids. In DNA form, the CDR3 reads TGTGCCAGCAGTTATACTGAAAAACTGTTTTTT. Translation gives CASSYTEKLFF.

The V gene is TRBV15, the J gene TRBJ2-2; D gene ambiguous. Germline loops: CDR1 LNHNV, CDR2 YYDKDF (reference sequence). The CDR3 extends over 14 amino acids. The ends were cut back, 0 bases at V and 6 bases at J, with 8 bases in the middle. This chain's CDR3 is CATSRDRWAGELFF. Here the CDR3 DNA reads TGTGCCACCAGCAGAGATAGGTGGGCCGGGGAGCTGTTTTTT.

This clone has more than one count but fewer than ten. The chain carries TRBV2 and TRBJ1-6; D is unresolved. Looked up from germline, CDR1 is SNHLY and CDR2 is FYNNEI. CDR3 length: 15 residues. Trimming pared 7 bases from V and 6 bases from J, leaving 16 bases between. Here the CDR3 DNA reads TGTGCCAGCATTAGTACGGAACAGACTAATTCACCCCTCCACTTT. This translates into CASISTEQTNSPLHF.

The chain combines TRBV7-2 with TRBJ2-1, with D maybe TRBD2 (6 bases). CDR1 is SGHTA, CDR2 FQGNSA, per germline. V was cut by 5 bases and J by 4 bases, with 15 bases left in between. The CDR3 spans 15 residues. CDR3 sequence reads: CASSPDYPGYNEQFF. In nucleotides, the CDR3 is TGTGCCAGCAGCCCGGACTACCCGGGGTACAATGAGCAGTTCTTC.

This chain uses TRBV7-2 with TRBJ1-1; no firm D call. From germline, CDR1 is SGHTA and CDR2 FQGNSA. The germline V and J ends were trimmed by 5 bases and 0 bases, with 10 bases remaining between them. This CDR3 spans 14 amino acids. For the CDR3, the DNA is TGTGCCAGCAGCATAGGCGGGGTGAACACTGAAGCTTTCTTT. Translated: CASSIGGVNTEAFF.

The V gene is TRBV4-3, the J gene TRBJ1-2; TRBD1 matches at 7 bases. The J segment lost 1 base and the V segment lost 4 bases, leaving 9 bases of the junction unmatched. CDR3 length: 16 amino acids. The germline V gene encodes CDR1 LGHNA and CDR2 YSLEER. The CDR3 sequence: CASSRIIGGLNYGYTF. In nucleotides, the CDR3 is TGCGCCAGCAGCCGAATCATAGGGGGCCTTAACTATGGCTACACCTTC.

The CDR3 is CAWSNSGQGGTEAFF. CDR3 in DNA: TGTGCCTGGAGCAATTCAGGACAGGGCGGCACTGAAGCTTTCTTT. The chain has TRBV30 and TRBJ1-1, with 8 bases aligning to TRBD1. Germline V gene data show CDR1 as GTSNPN and CDR2 as SVGIG (reference sequence). Losses at the gene ends were 3 bases for V and 4 bases for J; bases not matched to a gene: 10. The CDR3 has 15 amino acids.

This clone occurred once. The rearrangement uses TRBV5-1 and TRBJ1-6; possibly TRBD1 for D (5 bases). Germline CDR1 and CDR2: SGHRS and YFSETQ. V lost 8 bases to trimming and J lost 5 bases, with 11 bases between them. This CDR3 has 13 residues. The chain's CDR3 is CASRGGNNSPLHF. Written as DNA, the CDR3 is TGCGCCAGTCGTGGGGGGAATAATTCACCCCTCCACTTT.

This chain connects TRBV25-1 to TRBJ1-1; tentative D call: TRBD1 (6 bases). The V gene's germline CDR1 is MGHDK and CDR2 SYGVNS. The CDR3 has 13 amino acids. V was shortened by 7 bases and J by 10 bases, with 19 bases between the two germline ends. The CDR3 spells CASTEGGVGGAFF. DNA of the CDR3: TGTGCCAGCACCGAAGGGGGGGTCGGGGGAGCTTTCTTT.

V gene TRBV5-3 combines with J gene TRBJ2-1, with TRBD2 as a possible D gene (6 bases). TRBV5-3 is placed among ORFs of uncertain function. Trimming left V 7 bases short and J 3 bases short, with 20 bases between. This CDR3 region has 16 residues. CDR3 sequence (DNA): TGTGCCAGAGATCCCCTGAGACTAGAATTCTACAATGAGCAGTTCTTC. This gives the protein CARDPLRLEFYNEQFF.

V usage is TRBV18 and J usage is TRBJ1-2; 9 bases fit TRBD1. Trimming cost V 3 bases and J 4 bases; bases outside gene matches: 15. The germline V gene encodes CDR1 KGHSH and CDR2 LQKENI. CDR3 size: 18 residues. The CDR3 here is CASSPPGTGPPTFYGYTF. The CDR3 DNA reads as TGTGCCAGCTCACCGCCTGGGACAGGGCCTCCCACGTTCTATGGCTACACCTTC.

This rearrangement joins TRBV4-1 to TRBJ2-2, with TRBD2 matching over 10 bases. The germline CDR1 and CDR2 sequences are MGHRA and YSYEKL. V trimming: 1 base; J trimming: 6 bases; junction bases outside the gene matches: 8. CDR3 length: 17 amino acids. The CDR3: CASSQGLAGVISGELFF. The CDR3 coding sequence is TGCGCCAGCAGCCAAGGGCTAGCGGGGGTAATTTCCGGGGAGCTGTTTTTT.

The CDR3 region has the DNA TGTGCCAGCAGCTTAAGTAAGGGGAGTGGAAACACCATATATTTT. This translates into CASSLSKGSGNTIYF. This chain joins TRBV7-2 and TRBJ1-3; perhaps TRBD1 as D (5 bases). Germline V gene sequence: CDR1 SGHTA, CDR2 FQGNSA. CDR3 length equals 15 residues. Deletions cut 2 bases from V and 3 bases from J, with 11 bases between. Drawing the rest from reference TRBV7-2 and TRBJ1-3, the complete variable domain is GAGVSQSPSNKVTEKGKDVELRCDPISGHTALYWYRQSLGQGLEFLIYFQGNSAPDKSGLPSDRFSAERTGGSVSTLTIQRTQQEDSAVYLCASSLSKGSGNTIYFGEGSWLTVV.

The chain carries TRBV25-1 and TRBJ1-2; 7 bases match TRBD1. With V trimmed by 6 bases and J by 4 bases, 5 bases remained unmatched. CDR3 length: 13 residues. Germline CDR1 and CDR2: MGHDK and SYGVNS. CDR3 sequence: CASRVTGAYGYTF. The CDR3 DNA follows: TGTGCCAGCAGGGTTACAGGGGCCTATGGCTACACCTTC.

The rearrangement uses TRBV5-1 and TRBJ1-2; the match to TRBD1 covers 8 bases. The germline gives CDR1 SGHRS, CDR2 YFSETQ. J lost 4 bases, V lost 3 bases, and 8 bases had no gene match. The CDR3 loop spans 15 amino acids. As DNA, the CDR3 is TGCGCCAGCAGCTCCCGGACAGGGTCCCTCTATGGCTACACCTTC. The encoded protein is CASSSRTGSLYGYTF.

V usage is TRBV29-1 and J usage is TRBJ2-1, with D tentatively TRBD2 (5 bases). Trimming took 4 bases from V and 0 from J, leaving 7 bases between them. Germline V gives CDR1 SQVTM, CDR2 ANQGSEA. The CDR3 loop spans 13 amino acids. CDR3 DNA: TGCAGCGTTGCCACTAGCTCCTACAATGAGCAGTTCTTC. This gives the protein CSVATSSYNEQFF.

Concerning this clone: Other DNA sequences from this sample encode an identical CDR3 as well. CDR3 region: CASSSQGGTEAFF. For the CDR3, the DNA is TGCGCCAGCAGCTCTCAGGGAGGTACTGAAGCTTTCTTT. The genes are TRBV5-1 and TRBJ1-1; D is perhaps TRBD1 (5 bases). V was cut by 3 bases and J by 5 bases, with 11 bases left in between. The CDR3 runs 13 residues. Germline V gene lookup returns CDR1 SGHRS and CDR2 YFSETQ.

V is TRBV13 and J is TRBJ2-2, with 11 bases matching TRBD2. Trimming cost V 0 bases and J 5 bases; bases outside gene matches: 2. CDR3 length: 16 residues. Germline V gene lookup returns CDR1 PRHDT and CDR2 FYEKMQ (reference sequence). CDR3 nucleotide sequence: TGTGCCAGCAGCTTAGGGAGGACTAGCGGGACCGGGGAGCTGTTTTTT. Its protein is CASSLGRTSGTGELFF.

The CDR3 DNA follows: TGTGCCAGCAGCTTAGTCCCCAGAAATGAGCAGTTCTTC. Translation gives CASSLVPRNEQFF. The rearrangement joins TRBV5-6 to TRBJ2-1; D gene ambiguous. Germline loops: CDR1 SGHDT, CDR2 YYEEEE. This CDR3 has 13 amino acids. Trimming left V 2 bases short and J 7 bases short, with 10 bases between.

The genes are TRBV11-1 and TRBJ1-6; D ambiguous. The CDR3 is made up of 14 amino acids. V gave up 2 bases and J gave up 4 bases, with 6 bases separating them. The germline CDR1 and CDR2 sequences are SGHAT and FQDESV (reference sequence). CDR3 coding DNA: TGTGCCAGCAGCTTATCGGGTTATAATTCACCCCTCCACTTT. Protein product: CASSLSGYNSPLHF.

This chain links TRBV7-2 with TRBJ2-5, with D uncertain. Germline V gene lookup returns CDR1 SGHTA and CDR2 FQGNSA. With 5 bases removed from V and 3 bases from J, the gap between germline ends came to 16 bases. The length of the CDR3 is 15 residues. CDR3 loop: CASSPVGPTKETQYF. The CDR3 DNA follows: TGTGCCAGCAGCCCAGTCGGCCCTACAAAAGAGACCCAGTACTTC.

This clone came up once. The chain has TRBV19 and TRBJ1-6; TRBD1 matches 7 bases. With V trimmed by 7 bases and J by 4 bases, 7 bases remained unmatched. Germline V gene lookup returns CDR1 LNHDA and CDR2 SQIVND (reference sequence). The CDR3 sequence is 15 residues long. DNA for the CDR3: TGTGCCAGTAAGGAGGGGGCCGGTTATAATTCACCCCTCCACTTT. It specifies CASKEGAGYNSPLHF.

This chain connects TRBV7-6 to TRBJ2-1; perhaps TRBD1 as D (5 bases). Trimming removed 5 bases at V and 2 bases at J, with 19 bases between. Looked up from germline, CDR1 is SGHVS and CDR2 is FNYEAQ. The CDR3 loop spans 17 amino acids. CDR3 amino acids: CASSHRGGRRTYNEQFF. CDR3 bases: TGTGCCAGCAGCCATAGGGGTGGCAGGAGAACCTACAATGAGCAGTTCTTC.